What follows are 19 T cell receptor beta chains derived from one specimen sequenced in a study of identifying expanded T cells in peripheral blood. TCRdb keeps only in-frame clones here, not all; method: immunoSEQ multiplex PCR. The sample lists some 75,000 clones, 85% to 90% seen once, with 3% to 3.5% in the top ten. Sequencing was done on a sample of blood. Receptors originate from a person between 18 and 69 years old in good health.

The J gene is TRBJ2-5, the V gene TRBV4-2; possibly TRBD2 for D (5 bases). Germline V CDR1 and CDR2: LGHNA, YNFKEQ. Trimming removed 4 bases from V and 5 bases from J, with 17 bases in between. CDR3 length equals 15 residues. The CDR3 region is CASSRNSGSGETQYF. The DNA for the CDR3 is TGTGCCAGCAGCCGGAACTCGGGGAGTGGGGAGACCCAGTACTTC.

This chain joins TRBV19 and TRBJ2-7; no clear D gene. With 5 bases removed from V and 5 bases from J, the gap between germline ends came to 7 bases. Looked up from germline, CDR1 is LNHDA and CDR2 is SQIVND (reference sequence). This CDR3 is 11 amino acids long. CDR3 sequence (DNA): TGTGCCAGTAGTTTGGAAGACGAGCAGTACTTC. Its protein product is CASSLEDEQYF.

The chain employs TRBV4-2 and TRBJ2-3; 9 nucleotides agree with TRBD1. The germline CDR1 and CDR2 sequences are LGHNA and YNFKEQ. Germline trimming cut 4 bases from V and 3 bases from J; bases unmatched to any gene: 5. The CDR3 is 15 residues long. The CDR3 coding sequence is TGTGCCAGCAGCCCCACGGGACAGGGAACAGATACGCAGTATTTT. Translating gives CASSPTGQGTDTQYF.

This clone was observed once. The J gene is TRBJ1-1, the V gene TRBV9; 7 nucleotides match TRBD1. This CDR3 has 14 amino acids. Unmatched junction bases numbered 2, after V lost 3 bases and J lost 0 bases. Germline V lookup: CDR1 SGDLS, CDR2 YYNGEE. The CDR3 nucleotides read TGTGCCAGCAGCGAACAGGGGATGAACACTGAAGCTTTCTTT. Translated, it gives CASSEQGMNTEAFF.

The chain's CDR3 is CASSTTGEGGYTF. The CDR3 DNA sequence: TGTGCCAGCAGTACGACAGGGGAGGGTGGCTACACCTTC. This chain links TRBV6-4 with TRBJ1-2, with 8 bases aligning to TRBD1. Germline CDR1 MRHNA, CDR2 SNTAGT. CDR3 length equals 13 residues. The V gene end was trimmed by 5 bases and the J gene end by 7 bases; junction bases not matched to a gene: 6.

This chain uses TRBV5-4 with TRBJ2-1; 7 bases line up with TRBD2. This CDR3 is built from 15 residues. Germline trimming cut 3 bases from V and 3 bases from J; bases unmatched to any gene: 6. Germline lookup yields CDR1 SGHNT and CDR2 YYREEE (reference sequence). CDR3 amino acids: CASSSNGRNYNEQFF. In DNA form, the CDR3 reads TGTGCCAGCAGCTCTAACGGGAGGAACTACAATGAGCAGTTCTTC. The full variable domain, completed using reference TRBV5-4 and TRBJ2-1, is ETGVTQSPTHLIKTRGQQVTLRCSSQSGHNTVSWYQQALGQGPQFIFQYYREEENGRGNFPPRFSGLQFPNYSSELNVNALELDDSALYLCASSSNGRNYNEQFFGPGTRLTVL.

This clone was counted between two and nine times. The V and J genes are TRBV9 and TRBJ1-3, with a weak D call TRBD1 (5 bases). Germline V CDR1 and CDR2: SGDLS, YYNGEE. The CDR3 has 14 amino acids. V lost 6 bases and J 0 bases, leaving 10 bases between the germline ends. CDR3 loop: CASTWDDSGNTIYF. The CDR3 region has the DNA TGTGCCAGCACCTGGGACGACTCTGGAAACACCATATATTTT.

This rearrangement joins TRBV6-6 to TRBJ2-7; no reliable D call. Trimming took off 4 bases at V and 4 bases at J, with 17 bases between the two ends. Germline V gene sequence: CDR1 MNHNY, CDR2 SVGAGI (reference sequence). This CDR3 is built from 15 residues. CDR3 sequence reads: CASSSPSVSGYEQYF. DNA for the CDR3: TGTGCCAGCAGTTCACCCTCGGTCTCCGGGTACGAGCAGTACTTC.

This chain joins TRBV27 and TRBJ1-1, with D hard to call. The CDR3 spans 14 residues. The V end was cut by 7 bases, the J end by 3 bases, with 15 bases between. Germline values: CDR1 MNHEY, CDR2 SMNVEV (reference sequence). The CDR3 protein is CASTLRFTHTEAFF. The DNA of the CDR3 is TGTGCCAGCACCTTACGGTTCACCCACACTGAAGCTTTCTTT.

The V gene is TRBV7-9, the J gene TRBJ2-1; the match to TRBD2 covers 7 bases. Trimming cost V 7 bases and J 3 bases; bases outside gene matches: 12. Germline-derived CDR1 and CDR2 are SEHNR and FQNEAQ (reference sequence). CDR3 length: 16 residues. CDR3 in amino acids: CASISPTSEYYNEQFF. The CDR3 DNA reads TGTGCCAGCATCTCCCCCACTAGCGAGTACTACAATGAGCAGTTCTTC.

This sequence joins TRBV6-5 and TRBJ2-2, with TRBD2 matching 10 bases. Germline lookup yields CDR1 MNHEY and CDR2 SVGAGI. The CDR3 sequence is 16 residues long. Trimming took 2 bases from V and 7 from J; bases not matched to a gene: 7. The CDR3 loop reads CASSYNLAGVVGELFF. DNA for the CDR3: TGTGCCAGCAGTTACAACCTAGCGGGAGTGGTCGGGGAGCTGTTTTTT.

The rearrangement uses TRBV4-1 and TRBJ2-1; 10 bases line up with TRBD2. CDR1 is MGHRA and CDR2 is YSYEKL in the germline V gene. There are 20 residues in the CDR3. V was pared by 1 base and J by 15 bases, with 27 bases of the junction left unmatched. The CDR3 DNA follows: TGCGCCAGCAGCCAAGGCCCGCGACTTAGGGGCAGCGGGGGGGCCATGGCGGTGTTCTTC. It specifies CASSQGPRLRGSGGAMAVFF.

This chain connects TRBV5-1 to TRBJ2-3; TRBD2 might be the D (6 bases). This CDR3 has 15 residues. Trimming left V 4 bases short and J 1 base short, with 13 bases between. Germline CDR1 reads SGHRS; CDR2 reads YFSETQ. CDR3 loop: CASSPEGRGTDTQYF. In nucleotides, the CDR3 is TGCGCCAGCAGCCCGGAGGGCAGGGGCACAGATACGCAGTATTTT.

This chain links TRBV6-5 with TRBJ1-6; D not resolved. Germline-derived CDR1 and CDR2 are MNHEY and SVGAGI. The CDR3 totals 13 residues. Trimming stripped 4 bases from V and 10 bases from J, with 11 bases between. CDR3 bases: TGTGCCAGCAGTTGGGGAAATGGATCACCCCTCCACTTT. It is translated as CASSWGNGSPLHF.

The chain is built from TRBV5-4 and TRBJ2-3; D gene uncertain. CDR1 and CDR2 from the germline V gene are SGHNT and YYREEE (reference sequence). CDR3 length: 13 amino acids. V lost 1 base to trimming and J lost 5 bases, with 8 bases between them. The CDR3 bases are TGTGCCAGCAGCTTGCCAGGTGGAGATACGCAGTATTTT. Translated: CASSLPGGDTQYF. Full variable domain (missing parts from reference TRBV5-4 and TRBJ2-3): ETGVTQSPTHLIKTRGQQVTLRCSSQSGHNTVSWYQQALGQGPQFIFQYYREEENGRGNFPPRFSGLQFPNYSSELNVNALELDDSALYLCASSLPGGDTQYFGPGTRLTVL.

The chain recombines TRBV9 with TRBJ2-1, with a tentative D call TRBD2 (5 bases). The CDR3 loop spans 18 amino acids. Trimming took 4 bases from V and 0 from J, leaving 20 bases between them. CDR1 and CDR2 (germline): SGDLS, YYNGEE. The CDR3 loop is CASSPGRGGGLSYNEQFF. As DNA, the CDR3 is TGTGCCAGCAGCCCCGGCAGAGGAGGAGGACTCTCCTACAATGAGCAGTTCTTC.

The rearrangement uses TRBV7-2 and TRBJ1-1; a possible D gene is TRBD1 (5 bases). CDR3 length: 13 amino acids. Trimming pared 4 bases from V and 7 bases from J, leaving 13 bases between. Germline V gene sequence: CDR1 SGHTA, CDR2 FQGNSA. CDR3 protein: CASSSIPGDEAFF. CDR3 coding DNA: TGTGCCAGCAGCTCGATCCCGGGGGATGAAGCTTTCTTT.

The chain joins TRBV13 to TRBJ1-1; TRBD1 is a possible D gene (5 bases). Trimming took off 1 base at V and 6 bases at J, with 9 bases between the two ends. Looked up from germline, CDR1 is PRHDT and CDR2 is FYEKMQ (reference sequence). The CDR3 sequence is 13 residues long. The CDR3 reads CASSLAGRAEAFF. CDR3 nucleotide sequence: TGTGCCAGCAGCTTAGCGGGGCGGGCTGAAGCTTTCTTT.

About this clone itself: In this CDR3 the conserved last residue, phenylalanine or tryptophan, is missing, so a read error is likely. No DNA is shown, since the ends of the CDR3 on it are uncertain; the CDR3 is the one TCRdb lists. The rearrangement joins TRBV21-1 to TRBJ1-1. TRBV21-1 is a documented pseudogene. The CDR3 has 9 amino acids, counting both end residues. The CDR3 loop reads CASSPPLCT.